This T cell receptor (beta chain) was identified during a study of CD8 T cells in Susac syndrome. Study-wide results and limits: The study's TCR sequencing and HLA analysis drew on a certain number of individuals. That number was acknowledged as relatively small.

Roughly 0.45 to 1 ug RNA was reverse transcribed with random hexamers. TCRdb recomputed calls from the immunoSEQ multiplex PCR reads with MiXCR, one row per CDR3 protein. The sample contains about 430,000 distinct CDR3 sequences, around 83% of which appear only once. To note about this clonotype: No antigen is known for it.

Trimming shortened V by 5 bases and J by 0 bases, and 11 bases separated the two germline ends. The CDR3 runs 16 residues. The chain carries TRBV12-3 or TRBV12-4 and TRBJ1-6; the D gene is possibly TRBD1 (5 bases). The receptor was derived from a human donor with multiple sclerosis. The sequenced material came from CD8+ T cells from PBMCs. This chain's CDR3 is CASSRDRLSYNSPLHF. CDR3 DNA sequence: TGTGCCAGCAGTCGGGACCGACTCTCCTATAATTCACCCCTCCACTTT.